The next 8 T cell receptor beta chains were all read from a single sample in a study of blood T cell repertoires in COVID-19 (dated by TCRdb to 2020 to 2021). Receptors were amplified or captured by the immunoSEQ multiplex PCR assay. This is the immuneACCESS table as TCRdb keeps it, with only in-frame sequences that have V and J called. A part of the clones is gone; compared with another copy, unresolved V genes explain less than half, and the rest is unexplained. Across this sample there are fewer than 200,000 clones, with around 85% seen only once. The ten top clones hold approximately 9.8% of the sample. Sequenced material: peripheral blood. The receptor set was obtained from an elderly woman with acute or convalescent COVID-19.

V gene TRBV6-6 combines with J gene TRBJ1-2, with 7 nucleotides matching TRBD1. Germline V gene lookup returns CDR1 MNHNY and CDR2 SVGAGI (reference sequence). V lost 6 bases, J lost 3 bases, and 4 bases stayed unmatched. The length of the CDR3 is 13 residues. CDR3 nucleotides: TGTGCCAGCAGCCGCGACAGGGACTATGGCTACACCTTC. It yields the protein CASSRDRDYGYTF.

CDR3 sequence reads: CASKLRNSPLHF. For the CDR3, the DNA is TGTGCCAGCAAGCTTCGGAATTCACCCCTCCACTTT. This chain joins TRBV6-5 and TRBJ1-6; D is uncertain. Trimming removed 7 bases at V and 7 bases at J, with 8 bases between. The CDR3 is made up of 12 amino acids. Germline-derived CDR1 and CDR2 are MNHEY and SVGAGI.

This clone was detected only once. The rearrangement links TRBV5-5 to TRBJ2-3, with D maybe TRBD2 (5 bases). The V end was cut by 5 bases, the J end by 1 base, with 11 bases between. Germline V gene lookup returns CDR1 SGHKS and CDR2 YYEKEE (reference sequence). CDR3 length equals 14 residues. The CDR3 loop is CASRWGVGTDTQYF. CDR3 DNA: TGTGCCAGCAGATGGGGAGTAGGCACAGATACGCAGTATTTT.

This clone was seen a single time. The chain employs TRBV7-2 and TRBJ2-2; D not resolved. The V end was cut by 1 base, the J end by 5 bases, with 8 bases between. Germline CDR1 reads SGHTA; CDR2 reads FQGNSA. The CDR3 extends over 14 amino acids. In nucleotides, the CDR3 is TGTGCCAGCAGCTTAGAGAGTGGTACCGGGGAGCTGTTTTTT. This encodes CASSLESGTGELFF.

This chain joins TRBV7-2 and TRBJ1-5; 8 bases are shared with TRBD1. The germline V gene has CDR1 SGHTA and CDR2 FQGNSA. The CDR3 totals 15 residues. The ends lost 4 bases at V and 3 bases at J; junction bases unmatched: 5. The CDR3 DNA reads TGTGCCAGCAGCTCGGACAGGGCCGTCAATCAGCCCCAGCATTTT. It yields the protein CASSSDRAVNQPQHF.

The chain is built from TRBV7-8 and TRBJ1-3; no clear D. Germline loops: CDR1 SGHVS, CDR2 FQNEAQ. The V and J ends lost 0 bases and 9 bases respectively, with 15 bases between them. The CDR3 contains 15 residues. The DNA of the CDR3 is TGTGCCAGCAGCTTAGCGCCTGGAGTCCTGGGCACCATATATTTT. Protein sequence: CASSLAPGVLGTIYF.

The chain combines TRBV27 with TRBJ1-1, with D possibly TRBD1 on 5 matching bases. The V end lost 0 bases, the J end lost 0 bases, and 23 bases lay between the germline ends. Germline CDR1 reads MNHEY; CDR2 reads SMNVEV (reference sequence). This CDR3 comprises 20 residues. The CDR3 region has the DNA TGTGCCAGCAGTTTATCCAGGAGGGCGGGACGACGGGGGATGAACACTGAAGCTTTCTTT. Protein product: CASSLSRRAGRRGMNTEAFF.

The CDR3 reads CASSSWDREAYGYTF. The CDR3 DNA sequence: TGTGCCAGCAGTTCATGGGACAGGGAGGCCTATGGCTACACCTTC. The rearrangement links TRBV6-2 or TRBV6-3 to TRBJ1-2; 9 nucleotides agree with TRBD1. This CDR3 contains 15 residues. The germline V gene has CDR1 MNHEY and CDR2 SVGEGT. Trimming took 4 bases from V and 4 from J; bases not matched to a gene: 7.